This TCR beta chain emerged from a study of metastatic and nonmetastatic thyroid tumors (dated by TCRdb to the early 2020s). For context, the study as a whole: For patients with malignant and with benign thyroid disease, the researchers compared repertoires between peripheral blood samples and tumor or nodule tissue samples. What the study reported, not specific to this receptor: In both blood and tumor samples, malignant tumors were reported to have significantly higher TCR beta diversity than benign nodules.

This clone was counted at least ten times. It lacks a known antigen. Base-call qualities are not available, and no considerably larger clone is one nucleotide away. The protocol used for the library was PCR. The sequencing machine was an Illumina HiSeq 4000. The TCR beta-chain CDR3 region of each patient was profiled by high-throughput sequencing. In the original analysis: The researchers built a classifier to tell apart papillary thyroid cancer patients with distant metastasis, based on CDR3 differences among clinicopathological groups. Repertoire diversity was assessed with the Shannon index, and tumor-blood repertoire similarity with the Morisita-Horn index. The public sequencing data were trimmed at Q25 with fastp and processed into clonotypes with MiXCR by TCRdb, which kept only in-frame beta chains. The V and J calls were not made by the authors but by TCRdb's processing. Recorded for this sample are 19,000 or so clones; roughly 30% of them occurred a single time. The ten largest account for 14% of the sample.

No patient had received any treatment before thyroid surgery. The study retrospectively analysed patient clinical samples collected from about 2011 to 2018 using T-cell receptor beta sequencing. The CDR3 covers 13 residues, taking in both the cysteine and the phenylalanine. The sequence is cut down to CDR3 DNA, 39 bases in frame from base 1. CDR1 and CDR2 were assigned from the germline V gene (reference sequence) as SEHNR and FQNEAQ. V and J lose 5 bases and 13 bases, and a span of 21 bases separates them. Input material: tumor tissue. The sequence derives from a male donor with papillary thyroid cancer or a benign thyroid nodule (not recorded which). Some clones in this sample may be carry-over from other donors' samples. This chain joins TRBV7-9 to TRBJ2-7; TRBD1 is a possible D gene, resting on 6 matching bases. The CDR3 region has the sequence CASSQGQAPPTYF. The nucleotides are TGTGCCAGCAGCCAGGGACAAGCTCCGCCTACCTACTTC.